This record concerns one TCR beta chain sequence. Its specificity is unknown. This sample was taken from a study of cytomegalovirus exposure and HLA in healthy donors. The PCR employed 60 Vbeta primers together with 13 Jbeta primers. This table comes from immunoSEQ multiplex PCR, and its TCRdb copy is limited to in-frame clones, with some not included. This table has 150,000 to 200,000 clones, roughly three quarters appearing once. With 4 bases removed from V and 7 bases from J, the gap between germline ends came to 17 bases. The germline CDR1 and CDR2 sequences are MNHEY and SMNVEV (reference sequence). The CDR3 spans 15 residues. Study-wide results and limits: Cytomegalovirus status, reportedly, was diagnosed with high specificity and sensitivity by the classifier. In presence/absence analyses, roughly uniform sequencing depth across donors was assumed. Researchers reported in a later analysis that common viral pathogens appeared linked to several top clusters. Indistinguishability led to the exclusion of some V segments, TRBV6-2 and TRBV6-3 included.

This TCR derives from a woman in her thirties or forties in good health and CMV-seropositive. The specimen was PBMCs. The rearrangement joins TRBV27 to TRBJ1-5, with D perhaps TRBD1 (6 bases). The CDR3 DNA reads as TGTGCCAGCAGTTCGGGACATCAAATGGGGCAGCCCCAGCATTTT. As protein: CASSSGHQMGQPQHF.